Below are 20 T cell receptor beta chains sequenced from a single sample in a study of cytomegalovirus exposure and HLA in healthy donors. In the PCR, 60 Vbeta and 13 Jbeta primers were used. TCRdb's table, derived via immunoSEQ multiplex PCR, lists solely in-frame clones and lacks some. The sample records 50,000 to 80,000 clones, under 85% being singletons. Sequenced input: PBMCs. These receptors were obtained from a male donor in good health and CMV-seropositive.

This rearrangement joins TRBV30 to TRBJ1-6; 7 nucleotides agree with TRBD1. CDR1 is GTSNPN, CDR2 SVGIG, per germline (reference sequence). The CDR3 is 14 residues long. After removal of 5 bases from V and 6 bases from J, the junction contained 7 bases not matched to a gene. The CDR3 nucleotides read TGTGCCTGGGGGGACAGAATAGGTAATTCACCCCTCCACTTT. Translating it yields CAWGDRIGNSPLHF.

This clone was counted once. The V call is TRBV28, the J call TRBJ2-1; perhaps TRBD2 as D (7 bases). The V gene's germline CDR1 is MDHEN and CDR2 SYDVKM. This CDR3 region has 16 residues. Trimming left V 4 bases short and J 8 bases short, with 21 bases between. CDR3 sequence (DNA): TGTGCCAGCAGTTCCGGACACGGGGCGGGGGCCTATGAGCAGTTCTTC. Protein: CASSSGHGAGAYEQFF.

The gene calls are TRBV7-2 and TRBJ1-1; tentative D call: TRBD1 (5 bases). The CDR3 totals 12 residues. The germline V and J ends were trimmed by 1 base and 11 bases, with 11 bases remaining between them. CDR1 is SGHTA, CDR2 FQGNSA, per germline. This CDR3 reads CASSLDGGAAFF. In DNA form, the CDR3 reads TGTGCCAGCAGCTTAGACGGGGGAGCGGCTTTCTTT.

This chain joins TRBV29-1 and TRBJ1-2; a weak D match, TRBD1 (5 bases). Germline loops: CDR1 SQVTM, CDR2 ANQGSEA. The CDR3 loop spans 14 amino acids. Trimming left V 3 bases short and J 1 base short, with 12 bases between. The CDR3 loop reads CSVDLSGVNYGYTF. As DNA, the CDR3 is TGCAGCGTTGATCTATCGGGGGTTAACTATGGCTACACCTTC.

The table lists this clone with a few counts. This chain connects TRBV5-6 to TRBJ1-5; D is uncertain. This CDR3 region has 15 residues. The V gene's germline CDR1 is SGHDT and CDR2 YYEEEE. V lost 1 base and J 7 bases, leaving 15 bases between the germline ends. The CDR3 loop reads CASSLKEVRGQPQHF. The CDR3 nucleotides read TGTGCCAGCAGCTTGAAGGAGGTTCGCGGACAGCCCCAGCATTTT.

This chain uses TRBV5-4 with TRBJ2-7; the D gene is possibly TRBD2 (6 bases). CDR1 and CDR2 (germline): SGHNT, YYREEE (reference sequence). The V end lost 4 bases, the J end lost 7 bases, and 21 bases lay between the germline ends. This CDR3 has 15 residues. The CDR3: CASSPGRDWGEEQYF. CDR3 sequence (DNA): TGTGCCAGCAGCCCCGGTAGGGACTGGGGGGAAGAGCAGTACTTC.

V is TRBV7-8 and J is TRBJ1-5; TRBD1 is a possible D gene (6 bases). Per the germline V gene, CDR1 is SGHVS and CDR2 is FQNEAQ. The V gene lost 6 bases and the J gene lost 5 bases, with 20 bases spanning the gap. The CDR3 length is 16 residues. In DNA form, the CDR3 reads TGTGCCAGCAGTGACCCCCGGGACAATCGAGATCAGCCCCAGCATTTT. Amino acid sequence: CASSDPRDNRDQPQHF. Drawing the rest from reference TRBV7-8 and TRBJ1-5, the complete variable domain is GAGVSQSPRYKVAKRGQDVALRCDPISGHVSLFWYQQALGQGPEFLTYFQNEAQLDKSGLPSDRFFAERPEGSVSTLKIQRTQQEDSAVYLCASSDPRDNRDQPQHFGDGTRLSIL.

This rearrangement joins TRBV4-3 to TRBJ1-5; unclear D gene. The CDR3 spans 16 residues. In germline, CDR1 is LGHNA, CDR2 YSLEER. Trimming took off 0 bases at V and 0 bases at J, with 9 bases between the two ends. The CDR3 DNA follows: TGCGCCAGCAGCCAAGAGTCTAGATATAGCAATCAGCCCCAGCATTTT. It specifies CASSQESRYSNQPQHF.

This clone was picked up one time. This chain joins TRBV7-6 and TRBJ1-6; TRBD1 might be the D (6 bases). The V and J ends lost 5 bases and 0 bases respectively, with 17 bases between them. There are 18 residues in the CDR3. Germline lookup yields CDR1 SGHVS and CDR2 FNYEAQ. DNA of the CDR3: TGTGCCAGCAGCCCCCAAAACAGGGCCTTCTCCTATAATTCACCCCTCCACTTT. This sequence encodes CASSPQNRAFSYNSPLHF.

The table lists this clone with a count of one. The genes are TRBV2 and TRBJ1-2; possible D gene TRBD1, 5 bases. Germline V gene sequence: CDR1 SNHLY, CDR2 FYNNEI. With 2 bases removed from V and 6 bases from J, the gap between germline ends came to 10 bases. The CDR3 contains 13 residues. This chain's CDR3 is CASSEIDRNGYTF. CDR3 sequence (DNA): TGTGCCAGCAGTGAAATCGACAGAAATGGCTACACCTTC.

This rearrangement joins TRBV5-1 to TRBJ2-1; the match to TRBD2 covers 7 bases. CDR1 and CDR2 from the germline V gene are SGHRS and YFSETQ. Germline trimming cut 2 bases from V and 7 bases from J; bases unmatched to any gene: 9. The length of the CDR3 is 15 residues. CDR3 protein: CASSFRGGGVNEQFF. The CDR3 region has the DNA TGCGCCAGCAGCTTTCGGGGTGGGGGGGTTAATGAGCAGTTCTTC.

The chain combines TRBV7-8 with TRBJ1-1; D is uncertain. Germline V gene sequence: CDR1 SGHVS, CDR2 FQNEAQ. The CDR3 covers 12 residues. V lost 5 bases and J lost 6, with 10 bases in between. The CDR3 here is CASSPPGAEAFF. CDR3 coding DNA: TGTGCCAGCAGCCCGCCCGGGGCTGAAGCTTTCTTT. The full variable domain, in which reference TRBV7-8 and TRBJ1-1 provide the parts outside the CDR3, is GAGVSQSPRYKVAKRGQDVALRCDPISGHVSLFWYQQALGQGPEFLTYFQNEAQLDKSGLPSDRFFAERPEGSVSTLKIQRTQQEDSAVYLCASSPPGAEAFFGQGTRLTVV.

CDR3 bases: TGTGCCAGCAGTCTCGGACAGAGCGCCTACGAGCAGTACTTC. Encoded protein: CASSLGQSAYEQYF. This chain joins TRBV6-5 and TRBJ2-7; the D gene is possibly TRBD1 (6 bases). Germline V gene lookup returns CDR1 MNHEY and CDR2 SVGAGI. Trimming took off 5 bases at V and 2 bases at J, with 13 bases between the two ends. The CDR3 is 14 amino acids.

This chain connects TRBV2 to TRBJ1-4; maybe TRBD1 (6 bases). V dropped 6 bases and J dropped 8 bases, with 16 bases sitting between them. Germline CDR1 and CDR2: SNHLY and FYNNEI. This CDR3 has 14 residues. The CDR3 reads CASRGDRQSEKLFF. The DNA for the CDR3 is TGTGCCAGCAGGGGCGACAGGCAATCCGAAAAACTGTTTTTT.

The CDR3 sequence: CASSVDRGLTEAFF. The DNA of the CDR3 is TGTGCCAGCAGTGTTGACAGGGGTTTGACTGAAGCTTTCTTT. The rearrangement links TRBV6-1 to TRBJ1-1; 8 nucleotides line up with TRBD1. Germline assignment: CDR1 MNHNS and CDR2 SASEGT. V lost 4 bases, J lost 5 bases, and 6 bases stayed unmatched. The CDR3 has 14 amino acids.

The gene calls are TRBV7-7 and TRBJ1-5; D is possibly TRBD1 (5 bases). This CDR3 spans 13 amino acids. V was clipped by 1 base and J by 7 bases, with 8 bases between them. The germline gives CDR1 SSHAT, CDR2 FNYEAQ (reference sequence). This CDR3 is CASSLGQGQPQHF. CDR3 DNA: TGTGCCAGCAGCTTAGGTCAGGGCCAGCCCCAGCATTTT.

The J gene is TRBJ2-5, the V gene TRBV11-3; 8 positions match TRBD2. CDR1 is SGHNT, CDR2 YENEEA, per germline. Trimming removed 8 bases from V and 4 bases from J; junction bases left unmatched: 6. The CDR3 extends over 13 amino acids. The CDR3 DNA reads TGTGCCAGCGGGGACCGGGGGGGAGAGACCCAGTACTTC. Its protein product is CASGDRGGETQYF. Full variable domain (outside the CDR3, taken from reference TRBV11-3 and TRBJ2-5): EAGVVQSPRYKIIEKKQPVAFWCNPISGHNTLYWYLQNLGQGPELLIRYENEEAVDDSQLPKDRFSAERLKGVDSTLKIQPAELGDSAVYLCASGDRGGETQYFGPGTRLLVL.

V gene TRBV7-6 combines with J gene TRBJ1-1; 7 bases align to TRBD1. Germline V gene sequence: CDR1 SGHVS, CDR2 FNYEAQ. The V and J ends lost 5 bases and 10 bases, in that order; junction bases with no gene match: 10. The length of the CDR3 is 13 residues. Here the CDR3 reads CASSPLGGVGAFF. DNA for the CDR3: TGTGCCAGCAGCCCCCTAGGGGGCGTAGGAGCTTTCTTT.

CDR3 residues: CASSPQLAGGYNEQFF. The CDR3 DNA is TGCGCCAGCAGCCCCCAACTAGCGGGGGGCTACAATGAGCAGTTCTTC. The J gene is TRBJ2-1, the V gene TRBV5-1; 12 bases fit TRBD2. J lost 3 bases, V lost 4 bases, and 5 bases had no gene match. The CDR3 is 16 amino acids. CDR1 is SGHRS, CDR2 YFSETQ, per germline.

The V call is TRBV11-2, the J call TRBJ1-2; D is unclear. Germline assignment: CDR1 SGHAT and CDR2 FQNNGV. Trimming pared 0 bases from V and 8 bases from J, leaving 10 bases between. CDR3 size: 13 residues. CDR3 sequence reads: CASSLERVGGYTF. CDR3 nucleotide sequence: TGTGCCAGCAGCTTAGAGCGGGTCGGGGGCTACACCTTC.